One and the same sample provided the 4 T cell receptor beta chains below, sequenced in a study of T-cell memory formation after mild COVID-19. Via MiXCR, TCRdb re-called the 5' RACE reads, giving one row per CDR3 protein. The sample lists 300,000 to 400,000 distinct CDR3 sequences; approximately 15% were seen once. Sequencing input: PBMCs or a T cell subset sorted from them (not recorded which). The receptors stem from a man aged 18-30 years who had mild COVID-19 (a few samples of this study predate the infection). Cell type and time point are not known.

This clonotype came up a few times. This chain connects TRBV6-2 or TRBV6-3 to TRBJ1-1; no clear D gene. CDR3 size: 13 residues. Germline V gene lookup returns CDR1 MNHEY and CDR2 SVGEGT. V lost 6 bases, J lost 3 bases, and 11 bases lay in between. As DNA, the CDR3 is TGTGCCAGCAGGCCAGACGGCTACACTGAAGCTTTCTTT. Translated: CASRPDGYTEAFF.

This clonotype appeared a few times. The chain recombines TRBV7-6 with TRBJ1-5; 8 bases fit TRBD1. Trimming cost V 5 bases and J 4 bases; bases outside gene matches: 7. The CDR3 totals 15 residues. Per the germline V gene, CDR1 is SGHVS and CDR2 is FNYEAQ. The CDR3 nucleotides are TGTGCCAGCAGCCGTGACAGGGGAGGAAATCAGCCCCAGCATTTT. It translates to CASSRDRGGNQPQHF.

This clonotype has a handful of counts. For the CDR3, the DNA is TGCGCCAGCAGCCAGGATCGGGAGCCTTATGGCTACACCTTC. This gives the protein CASSQDREPYGYTF. V usage is TRBV4-3 and J usage is TRBJ1-2; D unresolved. Germline V gene data show CDR1 as LGHNA and CDR2 as YSLEER. V lost 3 bases and J 5 bases, leaving 13 bases between the germline ends. There are 14 residues in the CDR3.

This clonotype has just a few counts. The rearrangement uses TRBV29-1 and TRBJ2-5; 8 positions match TRBD2. The V segment lost 4 bases and the J segment 4 bases; nucleotides outside the gene matches: 8. This CDR3 has 14 residues. Per the germline V gene, CDR1 is SQVTM and CDR2 is ANQGSEA. The CDR3 nucleotides are TGCAGCGTTGCCGGGGGGGCGATGGGAGAGACCCAGTACTTC. Translated, it gives CSVAGGAMGETQYF.